This T cell receptor beta chain was sequenced in a study of shared clonotypes between healthy human individuals. Study-level information: A couple of women and a few men aged 18 to 49 made up the donors. Whole-study findings and limits: Larger estimated richness was generally seen in naive subsets than in memory subsets.

Details on this clone: Its antigen is undetermined.

Libraries were prepared by immunoSEQ multiplex PCR; TCRdb keeps only in-frame clonotypes and omits some of them. The data show 2 million to 2.5 million clones, with roughly 95% seen just once and roughly 0.13% held by the top ten. Germline V gene sequence: CDR1 WSHSY, CDR2 SAAADI. The V end lost 3 bases, the J end lost 1 base, and 12 bases lay between the germline ends. CDR3 length equals 15 residues. The clonotype was recovered from a man between 18 and 35 years old in good health. Sequenced input: naive CD4+ T cells sorted from blood. Documented subset: CD45RA+ positively selected. The rearrangement joins TRBV10-2 to TRBJ1-1; a weak D match, TRBD1 (5 bases). This chain's CDR3 is CASSDGAGENTEAFF. The CDR3 bases are TGCGCCAGCAGTGATGGGGCCGGGGAGAACACTGAAGCTTTCTTT.